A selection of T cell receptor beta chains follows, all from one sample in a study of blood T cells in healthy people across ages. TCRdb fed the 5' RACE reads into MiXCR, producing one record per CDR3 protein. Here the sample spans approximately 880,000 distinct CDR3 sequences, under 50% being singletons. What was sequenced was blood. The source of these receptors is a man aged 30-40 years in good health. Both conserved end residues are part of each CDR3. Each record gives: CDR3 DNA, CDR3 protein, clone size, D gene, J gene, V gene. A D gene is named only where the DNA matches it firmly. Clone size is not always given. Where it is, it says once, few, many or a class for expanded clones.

DNA: TGTGCTAGTGGTCCGAGAGCCGGGACAGGGCCAATATACGAGCAGTACTTC
CDR3: CASGPRAGTGPIYEQYF
size: .
D: TRBD1
J: TRBJ2-7
V: TRBV12-5

DNA: TGTGCCAGCAGCCGAGGACTAGTATTTCACGAAGAGACCCAGTTCTTC
CDR3: CASSRGLVFHEETQFF
size: .
D: TRBD2
J: TRBJ2-1
V: TRBV12-3/TRBV12-4

DNA: TGTGCCAGCAGCTTAGTCGGAGGCAGCCCCTCCTACGAGCAGTACTTC
CDR3: CASSLVGGSPSYEQYF
size: many
D: .
J: TRBJ2-7
V: TRBV7-9

DNA: TGTGCCAGCACCCGGGGACGTAATGAGCAGTTCTTC
CDR3: CASTRGRNEQFF
size: once
D: .
J: TRBJ2-1
V: TRBV6-1

DNA: TGTGCCAGCAGTTTATCCGGACAGAGCTACGAGCAGTACTTC
CDR3: CASSLSGQSYEQYF
size: few
D: .
J: TRBJ2-7
V: TRBV27

DNA: TGCAGCGCTGGACAGGCCGGAGCGAACACTGAAGCTTTCTTT
CDR3: CSAGQAGANTEAFF
size: .
D: TRBD1
J: TRBJ1-1
V: TRBV29-1

DNA: TGTGCCAGCAGCCAAAGGTGGGACACCGGGGAGCTGTTTTTT
CDR3: CASSQRWDTGELFF
size: .
D: .
J: TRBJ2-2
V: TRBV6-2/TRBV6-3

DNA: TGTGCCAGTCTCTCCGTTTCAAGCGGGGGGGCCGACGGGGAGCTGTTTTTT
CDR3: CASLSVSSGGADGELFF
size: many
D: TRBD2
J: TRBJ2-2
V: TRBV6-1

DNA: TGCGCCAGCAGCCAAGTAGTAGGCAACAATCAGCCCCAGCATTTT
CDR3: CASSQVVGNNQPQHF
size: few
D: .
J: TRBJ1-5
V: TRBV4-1

DNA: TGTGCCAGCAGTGTTGGGGCCCCAGCCTCGAACACCGGGGAGCTGTTTTTT
CDR3: CASSVGAPASNTGELFF
size: .
D: .
J: TRBJ2-2
V: TRBV6-1

DNA: TGTGCCATCAGTGAGACGGAAGAGACCCAGTACTTC
CDR3: CAISETEETQYF
size: .
D: .
J: TRBJ2-5
V: TRBV10-3

DNA: TGTGCCAGCAGCGGACTAGCGGGGGACAATGAGCAGTTCTTC
CDR3: CASSGLAGDNEQFF
size: few
D: TRBD2
J: TRBJ2-1
V: TRBV7-2

DNA: TGTGCCAGCAGCCAAGGAGTGAGTGGCGAGCAGTACTTC
CDR3: CASSQGVSGEQYF
size: .
D: .
J: TRBJ2-7
V: TRBV4-2

DNA: TGTGCCAGTGATACAGGGGACCCCACCGAGCAGTACTTC
CDR3: CASDTGDPTEQYF
size: few
D: TRBD1
J: TRBJ2-7
V: TRBV27

DNA: TGTGCCATCAATAAGGACGGTGTGAACACTGAAGCTTTCTTT
CDR3: CAINKDGVNTEAFF
size: .
D: .
J: TRBJ1-1
V: TRBV10-3

DNA: TGTGCCAGCAGCAGTTTGACAGGAAGGAACACTGAAGCTTTCTTT
CDR3: CASSSLTGRNTEAFF
size: once
D: .
J: TRBJ1-1
V: TRBV11-2

DNA: TGTGCCAGCAGCCGACGGACAGGGTACGGAGGAGAGACCCAGTACTTC
CDR3: CASSRRTGYGGETQYF
size: .
D: TRBD1
J: TRBJ2-5
V: TRBV3-1